The clone carrying this T cell receptor (beta chain) appeared many times. The antigen remains unidentified. These data belong to a study of response to subunit inactivated influenza vaccine. Notes on the study in general: The authors suggested that every seasonal influenza vaccination recruits few new T cells.

MiXCR, run by TCRdb on the RT-PCR reads, gives a single entry per CDR3 protein. The sample contains approximately 700,000 distinct CDR3 sequences, about 14% of which appear only once. Trimming stripped 6 bases from V and 0 bases from J, with 14 bases between. The CDR3 has 15 amino acids. Germline V gives CDR1 SEHNR, CDR2 FQNEAQ (reference sequence). This clonotype was sampled from a middle-aged man who received an inactivated influenza vaccine. The material was PBMCs from blood, obtained 14 days before vaccination. The rearrangement uses TRBV7-9 and TRBJ1-1; D ambiguous. CDR3 bases: TGTGCCAGCAGTTTGGTAGGGTCCTTGAACACTGAAGCTTTCTTT. The encoded protein is CASSLVGSLNTEAFF.